This T cell receptor beta chain originates from a study of cytomegalovirus exposure and HLA in healthy donors. Findings and limits, study-wide: A classifier reportedly called cytomegalovirus status with high sensitivity and specificity. Listed as cytomegalovirus-associated were 164 TCR beta chains. Later examination showed HLA-associated TCR beta chains had greater clonal expansion than equally common others.

This PCR relied on a set of 60 Vbeta primers and 13 Jbeta primers. The data were produced by immunoSEQ multiplex PCR, yet TCRdb's version contains in-frame clones alone and is incomplete. The profile covers about 100,000 clones, with roughly three quarters appearing a single time and about 4.2% taken by the ten largest. Comments on this clone: Its antigen is unknown.

This CDR3 spans 13 amino acids. Germline V gene sequence: CDR1 SGHTS, CDR2 YDEGEE. V gene TRBV5-8 combines with J gene TRBJ2-5, with TRBD1 identical over 10 bases. The DNA end is a closer match to TRBJ2-7, so the J assignment may be wrong. The receptor was derived from a woman aged 45-65 years in good health and CMV-seropositive. Sequenced input: PBMCs. CDR3 nucleotides: TGTGCCAGCAGCGGGACAGGGGCCTACGAGCAGTACTTC. It encodes CASSGTGAYEQYF.